This T cell receptor (beta chain) was profiled in a study of CD8+CD57+ T cells in acquired aplastic anemia (dated by TCRdb to the late 2010s). About the study as a whole: DNA extracted from sorted CD4+ and CD8+ cells had a mean of about 3 ug, with a range of about 0.19 to 27.4 ug. For healthy donor samples, the average read count was around 10 million for CD4+ cells and 11 million to 14 million for CD8+ cells.

This clonotype occurred once. Its specific antigen is unknown. The sample holds no much larger clone one base away, and base qualities are not on file. A single read makes a weak case. Study-wide findings and limitations: Fewer than 30 CD8+ CDR3 sequences were found in both patients and controls but appeared to be highly expressed in patients and within the immunodominant clones of the patients. Between patients and healthy controls, no significant difference in CD8+ Simpson's diversity was found (P=0.060).

TCR repertoires of sorted CD4+ and CD8+ blood T cells from severe aplastic anemia patients and healthy subjects were deep-sequenced in the study. Ficoll-Paque density gradient centrifugation was used to isolate peripheral blood mononuclear cells. CD4+ and CD8+ T cells were sorted by FACS or magnetic beads before DNA extraction. According to the germline V gene (reference sequence), CDR1 reads SEHNR and CDR2 reads FQNEAQ. There are 15 amino acids in the CDR3, from cysteine to phenylalanine inclusive. Just the 45-base CDR3 DNA is kept, in frame starting at base 1. Trimming takes 2 bases from V and 5 bases from J, and the germline ends sit 15 bases apart. Genomic DNA was used as template for profiling of TCR beta VDJ combinations and CDR3 sequences. An Illumina HiSeq 2000 was the platform used for TCR repertoire sequencing. The authors' analysis ran thus. Repertoires were assessed using TRBV/TRBJ rearrangement plots, CDR3 size and DJ length profiles, and Simpson's diversity index. The most abundant DNA sequence in the deep sequencing data was taken as the immunodominant clone. CDR3 amino acid sequences were screened for sharing across subjects and were compared with published repertoires and the VDJdb database. TCRdb took the public reads, trimmed them with fastp at Q25, ran MiXCR for clone calling and kept in-frame beta chains. One record per CDR3 amino acid sequence lists the most common genes and DNA. Clone size and V and J calls follow TCRdb, not the original study. The sample table records around 200,000 distinct CDR3 sequences; over 55% of these occur just once. Of the sample, roughly 29% is held by the ten largest clones.

The sequence is built from TRBV7-9 and TRBJ2-5, with the D segment possibly TRBD1 or TRBD2, each aligning over 5 bases. The origin of this receptor is a human donor in good health. The sequencing input was sorted CD4+, CD8+, or CD8+CD57+ T cells (not recorded which) from PBMCs. The nucleotide sequence reads as follows: TGTGCCAGCAGCTTATTCGCTGGGGGTGGGGAGACCCAGTACTTC. This yields the protein CASSLFAGGGETQYF.